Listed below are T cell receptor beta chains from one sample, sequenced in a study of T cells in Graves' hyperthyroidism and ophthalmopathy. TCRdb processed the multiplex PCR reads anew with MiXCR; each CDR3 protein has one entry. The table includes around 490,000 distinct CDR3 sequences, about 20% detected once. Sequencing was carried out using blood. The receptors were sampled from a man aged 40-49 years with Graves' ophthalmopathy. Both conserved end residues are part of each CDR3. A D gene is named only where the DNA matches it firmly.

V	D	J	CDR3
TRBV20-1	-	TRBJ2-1	CSARKDGDEQFF
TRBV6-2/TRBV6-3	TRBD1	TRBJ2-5	CASSTRQGRETQYF
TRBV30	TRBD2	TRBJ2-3	CAWSVPSGRFPDTQYF
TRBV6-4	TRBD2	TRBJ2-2	CASNRVAGVTNTGELFF
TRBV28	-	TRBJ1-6	CASSSETAFYNSPLHF
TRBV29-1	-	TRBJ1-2	CSVDWVGGYTF
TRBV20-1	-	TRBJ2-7	CSARSRVRPYEQYF
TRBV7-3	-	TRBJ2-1	CASSLGDSRGEQFF
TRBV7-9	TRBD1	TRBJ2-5	CASSRSQGAGSQYF
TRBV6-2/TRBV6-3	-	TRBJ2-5	CASSYFSGSRQETQYF
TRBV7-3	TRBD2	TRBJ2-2	CASSFGTSGSVRELFF
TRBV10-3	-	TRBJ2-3	CAITTSLGLGTDTQYF
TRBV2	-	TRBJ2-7	CASKSNYEQYF
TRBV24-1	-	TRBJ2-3	CATGGQSTDTQYF
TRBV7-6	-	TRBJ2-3	CASSPRAGLADTQYF
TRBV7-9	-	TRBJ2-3	CASSLRGRGTTDTQYF
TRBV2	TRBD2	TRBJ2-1	CASRAAGGLPYNEQFF
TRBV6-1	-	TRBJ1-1	CASSEWQGNTEAFF
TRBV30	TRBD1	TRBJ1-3	CAWSDRGNTIYF
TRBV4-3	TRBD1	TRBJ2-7	CASSAVPPGQGQYEQYF
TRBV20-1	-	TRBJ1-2	CSARDTAPRRYTF
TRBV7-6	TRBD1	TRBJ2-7	CASSPLGTGGYEQYF
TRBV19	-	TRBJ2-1	CASSNGLSSYNEQFF
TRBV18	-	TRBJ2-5	CASSPPGRKETQYF
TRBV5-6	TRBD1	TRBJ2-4	CAGASWGQGWNIQYF
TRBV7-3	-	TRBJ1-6	CASSSDSYNSPLHF
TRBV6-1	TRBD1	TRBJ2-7	CASSPASTGTGNSYEQYF
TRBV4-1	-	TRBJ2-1	CASSQAGNNEQFF